A single sample is the source of the 27 T cell receptor beta chains below, sequenced in a study of graft-versus-host responses after intestinal transplantation. Clones were read by immunoSEQ multiplex PCR, and TCRdb kept only the in-frame ones, dropping some. There are some 48,000 clones in the sample; around 85% occur only once, and 0.45% to 0.55% lies in the top ten. These receptors lack a known antigen. Source: unstimulated CD4+ T cells sorted from spleen or lymph node cells, taken before transplant. These receptors were collected from a human donor who was the organ donor for an intestinal transplant.

The gene calls are TRBV30 and TRBJ2-7; D call uncertain. The CDR3 runs 13 residues. Trimming shortened V by 4 bases and J by 0 bases, and 10 bases separated the two germline ends. Germline loops: CDR1 GTSNPN, CDR2 SVGIG (reference sequence). The CDR3 is CAWNPGSSYEQYF. The CDR3 region has the DNA TGTGCCTGGAATCCAGGTAGCTCCTACGAGCAGTACTTC.

This clone has only one observation. The chain joins TRBV7-8 to TRBJ2-1; 8 nucleotides match TRBD2. The CDR3 is made up of 15 amino acids. V was clipped by 1 base and J by 7 bases; unmatched bases: 6. Germline V gene lookup returns CDR1 SGHVS and CDR2 FQNEAQ. CDR3 bases: TGTGCCAGCAGCTTAGACGGACTAGCTGAAAATGAGCAGTTCTTC. Its translation is CASSLDGLAENEQFF.

The V and J genes are TRBV5-1 and TRBJ2-7; no definite D call. V was pared by 3 bases and J by 2 bases, with 6 bases between. The length of the CDR3 is 12 residues. Germline CDR1 is SGHRS and CDR2 is YFSETQ. The CDR3 DNA is TGCGCCAGCAGCTGGCCTCCCTACGAGCAGTACTTC. This codes for CASSWPPYEQYF. Full variable domain (remainder filled in from reference TRBV5-1 and TRBJ2-7): KAGVTQTPRYLIKTRGQQVTLSCSPISGHRSVSWYQQTPGQGLQFLFEYFSETQRNKGNFPGRFSGRQFSNSRSEMNVSTLELGDSALYLCASSWPPYEQYFGPGTRLTVT.

The J gene is TRBJ1-5, the V gene TRBV6-6, with D hard to call. Germline V gene lookup returns CDR1 MNHNY and CDR2 SVGAGI (reference sequence). The V and J ends lost 2 bases and 5 bases respectively, with 7 bases between them. The CDR3 has 13 amino acids. CDR3 in DNA: TGTGCCAGCAGTTACAGTGGGCATCAGCCCCAGCATTTT. Residues: CASSYSGHQPQHF.

V and J are TRBV7-7 and TRBJ1-2; TRBD1 is a possible D gene (5 bases). CDR1 SSHAT and CDR2 FNYEAQ come from the germline V gene (reference sequence). This CDR3 comprises 16 residues. Between the trimmed V and J ends, which lost 5 bases and 4 bases, there was a span of 20 bases. For the CDR3, the DNA is TGTGCCAGCAGCCCATGGGGGACCGGACCCGGCTATGGCTACACCTTC. Amino acid sequence: CASSPWGTGPGYGYTF.

The gene calls are TRBV2 and TRBJ2-3; TRBD2 aligns across 7 bases. The CDR3 has 12 residues. V gave up 1 base and J gave up 14 bases; unmatched junction bases: 6. The germline CDR1 and CDR2 sequences are SNHLY and FYNNEI. The CDR3 nucleotides are TGTGCCAGCAGTGAAGGGAGCGGGGCCCGGTATTTT. The encoded protein is CASSEGSGARYF.

CDR3 sequence reads: CASSQGGGPYEQYF. The DNA for the CDR3 is TGCGCCAGCAGCCAAGGGGGGGGACCCTACGAGCAGTACTTC. The chain joins TRBV4-1 to TRBJ2-5; 7 nucleotides match TRBD2. The closer fit of TRBJ2-7 to the DNA end suggests the J call may be wrong. Germline CDR1 and CDR2: MGHRA and YSYEKL. CDR3 length equals 14 residues.

This rearrangement joins TRBV29-1 to TRBJ2-3, with D perhaps TRBD1 or TRBD2 (6 bases each). In germline, CDR1 is SQVTM, CDR2 ANQGSEA. The CDR3 is 13 amino acids. V lost 2 bases, J lost 5 bases, and 11 bases lay in between. This CDR3 is CSVERGVGDTQYF. CDR3 nucleotides: TGCAGCGTTGAAAGGGGGGTAGGAGATACGCAGTATTTT.

The rearrangement links TRBV27 to TRBJ1-2, with a tentative D call TRBD1 (5 bases). The length of the CDR3 is 18 residues. Germline V gene lookup returns CDR1 MNHEY and CDR2 SMNVEV (reference sequence). Trimming shortened V by 5 bases and J by 4 bases, and 26 bases separated the two germline ends. This CDR3 reads CASSPLTPGPGRSYGYTF. The CDR3 coding sequence is TGTGCCAGCAGTCCTCTGACCCCGGGCCCGGGACGGAGCTATGGCTACACCTTC.

The chain joins TRBV7-8 to TRBJ2-5, with a weak D call TRBD2 (5 bases). The CDR3 runs 15 residues. V lost 1 base, J lost 2 bases, and 11 bases lay in between. Germline values: CDR1 SGHVS, CDR2 FQNEAQ. Here the CDR3 reads CASSLVVGGQETQYF. CDR3 bases: TGTGCCAGCAGCTTAGTTGTCGGCGGGCAAGAGACCCAGTACTTC.

The chain is built from TRBV19 and TRBJ2-2, with unresolved D. In germline, CDR1 is LNHDA, CDR2 SQIVND (reference sequence). The CDR3 runs 14 residues. Trimming took off 4 bases at V and 4 bases at J, with 10 bases between the two ends. The chain's CDR3 is CASSTAWGTGELFF. CDR3 DNA: TGTGCCAGTAGTACAGCTTGGGGCACCGGGGAGCTGTTTTTT.

This chain connects TRBV30 to TRBJ1-5; perhaps TRBD1 as D (6 bases). V gave up 3 bases and J gave up 1 base, with 10 bases separating them. The CDR3 sequence is 14 residues long. The germline gives CDR1 GTSNPN, CDR2 SVGIG (reference sequence). This chain's CDR3 is CAWRGRGSNQPQHF. The CDR3 DNA follows: TGTGCCTGGAGAGGCAGGGGCAGCAATCAGCCCCAGCATTTT.

The chain links TRBV25-1 to TRBJ1-5; unclear D gene. The V end was cut by 10 bases, the J end by 0 bases, with 7 bases between. Looked up from germline, CDR1 is MGHDK and CDR2 is SYGVNS. The CDR3 contains 12 residues. The CDR3 here is CATQYSNQPQHF. The CDR3 DNA follows: TGTGCCACCCAGTATAGCAATCAGCCCCAGCATTTT.

J is TRBJ1-1 and V is TRBV19; D is ambiguous. The germline V gene has CDR1 LNHDA and CDR2 SQIVND (reference sequence). There are 14 residues in the CDR3. V was clipped by 5 bases and J by 4 bases, with 14 bases between them. The CDR3, as DNA: TGTGCCAGTAGTTTTCAAGGTTTCCTCACTGAAGCTTTCTTT. It codes for CASSFQGFLTEAFF.

This clone was seen only once. V gene TRBV6-1 combines with J gene TRBJ2-7; D might be TRBD1 or TRBD2, each matching 5 bases. The CDR3 is 13 amino acids. V was clipped by 8 bases and J by 3 bases, with 14 bases between them. Germline V CDR1 and CDR2: MNHNS, SASEGT. CDR3 sequence reads: CASRNTGGYEQYF. The DNA for the CDR3 is TGTGCCAGCCGAAATACAGGAGGCTACGAGCAGTACTTC.

V usage is TRBV7-8 and J usage is TRBJ2-1; D not certain. The V gene's germline CDR1 is SGHVS and CDR2 FQNEAQ. V lost 1 base to trimming and J lost 5 bases, with 9 bases between them. The CDR3 consists of 14 residues. The CDR3: CASSLELRHNEQFF. The DNA for the CDR3 is TGTGCCAGCAGCTTAGAATTAAGACACAATGAGCAGTTCTTC.

The chain combines TRBV13 with TRBJ2-7; D may be TRBD2 (6 bases). The CDR3 length is 15 residues. V dropped 1 base and J dropped 4 bases, with 14 bases sitting between them. CDR1 and CDR2 from the germline V gene are PRHDT and FYEKMQ (reference sequence). CDR3 in DNA: TGTGCCAGCAGCTTAGTACGGAAGGGGACTTACGAGCAGTACTTC. This sequence encodes CASSLVRKGTYEQYF.

V is TRBV5-4 and J is TRBJ2-3, with TRBD2 matching over 8 bases. The J segment lost 6 bases and the V segment lost 4 bases, leaving 13 bases of the junction unmatched. This CDR3 is 16 amino acids long. Germline V lookup: CDR1 SGHNT, CDR2 YYREEE (reference sequence). The CDR3 DNA follows: TGTGCCAGCAGCCTTAGGGTAGCGGGGCAACTGGATACGCAGTATTTT. Translation: CASSLRVAGQLDTQYF.

V gene TRBV18 combines with J gene TRBJ1-1, with 7 bases identical to TRBD1. The length of the CDR3 is 14 residues. Trimming took 6 bases from V and 4 from J; bases not matched to a gene: 8. Germline CDR1 and CDR2: KGHSH and LQKENI. DNA of the CDR3: TGTGCCAGCTCGCTAAGACAGGGAGGCACTGAAGCTTTCTTT. Amino acid sequence: CASSLRQGGTEAFF.

The V call is TRBV20-1, the J call TRBJ2-3; D is undetermined. There are 11 residues in the CDR3. V was cut by 0 bases and J by 9 bases, with 7 bases left in between. CDR1 DFQATT and CDR2 SNEGSKA come from the germline V gene (reference sequence). CDR3 sequence reads: CSARDKSTQYF. CDR3 coding DNA: TGCAGTGCTAGAGACAAGAGCACGCAGTATTTT.

The chain carries TRBV6-1 and TRBJ2-5, with D perhaps matching TRBD1 (6 bases). CDR1 and CDR2 from the germline V gene are MNHNS and SASEGT. Trimming stripped 5 bases from V and 2 bases from J, with 12 bases between. The CDR3 is 14 residues long. The CDR3 nucleotides are TGTGCCAGCAGTAAACAGGGAGAACAAGAGACCCAGTACTTC. Its translation is CASSKQGEQETQYF.

This clone has a handful of counts. The J gene is TRBJ2-6, the V gene TRBV25-1; 7 positions match TRBD1. There are 15 residues in the CDR3. The germline V gene encodes CDR1 MGHDK and CDR2 SYGVNS. The ends lost 4 bases at V and 2 bases at J; junction bases unmatched: 2. The DNA for the CDR3 is TGTGCCAGCAGTGCCCAGGGGGCTGGGGCCAACGTCCTGACTTTC. Encoded protein: CASSAQGAGANVLTF.

The count of this clone is one. The chain combines TRBV27 with TRBJ2-7; D remains unclear. CDR3 length: 13 residues. V gave up 2 bases and J gave up 3 bases, with 8 bases separating them. Germline V gene sequence: CDR1 MNHEY, CDR2 SMNVEV (reference sequence). CDR3 in DNA: TGTGCCAGCAGTTTAGGGCCGTTCTACGAGCAGTACTTC. Its translation is CASSLGPFYEQYF.

This chain connects TRBV27 to TRBJ1-2; 9 bases match TRBD1. V lost 7 bases, J lost 4 bases, and 16 bases stayed unmatched. The CDR3 is 17 residues long. CDR1 is MNHEY and CDR2 is SMNVEV in the germline V gene (reference sequence). Here the CDR3 DNA reads TGTGCCAGCACCCAAGGACAGGGGAAAGATTTCGCCTATGGCTACACCTTC. It encodes CASTQGQGKDFAYGYTF.

This chain joins TRBV11-3 and TRBJ2-3; D ambiguous. The V gene's germline CDR1 is SGHNT and CDR2 YENEEA. This CDR3 region has 11 residues. The V end lost 3 bases, the J end lost 2 bases, and 0 bases lay between the germline ends. In nucleotides, the CDR3 is TGTGCCAGCAGCTTCACAGATACGCAGTATTTT. Translating gives CASSFTDTQYF.

The V call is TRBV11-3, the J call TRBJ1-2, with 8 bases fitting TRBD1. The CDR3 runs to 15 residues. The trim removed 3 bases at V and 3 bases at J, leaving 6 bases unmatched. The germline V gene encodes CDR1 SGHNT and CDR2 YENEEA. The CDR3 reads CASSFQTGADYGYTF. The CDR3 DNA reads as TGTGCCAGCAGCTTCCAGACAGGGGCAGACTATGGCTACACCTTC.

There are a few counts of this clone. The V and J genes are TRBV27 and TRBJ1-2; D not certain. Between the trimmed V and J ends, which lost 5 bases and 6 bases, there was a span of 19 bases. This CDR3 region has 15 residues. In germline, CDR1 is MNHEY, CDR2 SMNVEV (reference sequence). The CDR3 reads CASSPNLLVADGYTF. The CDR3 nucleotides read TGTGCCAGCAGTCCCAACCTGCTCGTCGCAGATGGCTACACCTTC.